The entry below gives a single T cell receptor beta chain sequence along with its context. Its antigen is still unknown. This record comes from a study of cytomegalovirus exposure and HLA in healthy donors. CDR1 DFQATT and CDR2 SNEGSKA come from the germline V gene (reference sequence). The CDR3 is 11 amino acids. Trimming left V 6 bases short and J 5 bases short, with 9 bases between. Points from the study as a whole: The likely explanation for a cluster of highly shared sequence variants was sequencing artifact.

PCR employed 60 Vbeta and 13 Jbeta primers. Clones were read by immunoSEQ multiplex PCR, and TCRdb kept only the in-frame ones, dropping some. The profile shows about 94,000 clones, around 80% of them singletons. The specimen was PBMCs. The chain carries TRBV20-1 and TRBJ2-3; D possibly corresponds to TRBD2 (6 bases). This receptor was identified in a woman aged 60 to 75 in good health and CMV-seronegative. CDR3 sequence: CSAIGGDTQYF. For the CDR3, the DNA is TGCAGTGCCATCGGGGGAGATACGCAGTATTTT.